These T cell receptor beta chains were read from a single sample in a study of shared clonotypes between healthy human individuals. Using immunoSEQ multiplex PCR, the repertoire was profiled, and TCRdb retains in-frame clones only, with some absent. The sample consists of about 680,000 clones, just over 90% of them appearing once. Input material: naive CD8+ T cells sorted from blood. The source of these receptors is a man aged 25 to 40 in good health. CDR3s include the opening cysteine and the closing phenylalanine or tryptophan. Clone size appears in some rows only: once, few, many, or a class for an expanded clone.

abundance | j_gene | v_gene | CDR3aa
- | TRBJ1-2 | TRBV27 | CASSLLAGSNYGYTF
once | TRBJ2-7 | TRBV9 | CASSVVGPYEQYF
- | TRBJ2-7 | TRBV19 | CASSAGNEQYF
- | TRBJ2-1 | TRBV27 | CATRQASHYNEQFF
- | TRBJ2-3 | TRBV27 | CASSPGLLDTQYF
- | TRBJ1-2 | TRBV7-9 | CASSPPEGREYIYTF
- | TRBJ2-7 | TRBV27 | CASSLYFQAWGGEQYF
- | TRBJ2-7 | TRBV11-2 | CASSLARSDLSYEQYF
- | TRBJ2-6 | TRBV2 | CASWTPGANVLTF
- | TRBJ1-2 | TRBV7-9 | CASSPPSSYGYTF
- | TRBJ2-7 | TRBV10-2 | CATRLSGTVNEQYF
- | TRBJ2-7 | TRBV2 | CASSGGGSYEQYF
once | TRBJ2-1 | TRBV7-6 | CASSLQGHFGGEQFF
- | TRBJ1-1 | TRBV5-1 | CASSFSQGAWVEAFF
- | TRBJ2-7 | TRBV29-1 | CSARVDPDYEQYF
- | TRBJ1-1 | TRBV6-6 | CASSGQGAHTEAFF
- | TRBJ2-3 | TRBV7-9 | CASSTDTQYF
- | TRBJ2-3 | TRBV7-2 | CASGGATSSTDTQYF
- | TRBJ2-5 | TRBV10-2 | CASKGPPWETQYF
- | TRBJ1-2 | TRBV27 | CASREGPGYGYTF
- | TRBJ2-1 | TRBV4-1 | CASSPLDREDYNEQFF
- | TRBJ1-1 | TRBV4-2 | CASSQERLSMNTEAFF
- | TRBJ2-1 | TRBV28 | CASGRAYNEQFF
- | TRBJ2-3 | TRBV5-6 | CASSALGGTQYF
- | TRBJ2-3 | TRBV2 | CASSEAFVFDKFTDTQYF
once | TRBJ2-1 | TRBV13 | CASSLTGMGEQFF
- | TRBJ2-6 | TRBV6-4 | CASSPRAGTFSGANVLTF
- | TRBJ2-3 | TRBV6-4 | CASSRGEGMTDTQYF
- | TRBJ2-4 | TRBV11-2 | CASSGARDVQYF
- | TRBJ2-7 | TRBV7-9 | CASSPHLGADEQYF
few | TRBJ1-2 | TRBV4-1 | CASSQTPGQSYGYTF
- | TRBJ1-1 | TRBV27 | CASSSLLTGPGTEAFF
few | TRBJ2-5 | TRBV7-8 | CASSARDRDKETQYF
- | TRBJ2-5 | TRBV7-8 | CASSLASTSGQETQYF
- | TRBJ2-7 | TRBV5-1 | CASRPGTSGSYEQYF
- | TRBJ2-1 | TRBV27 | CASSSPGRSGKYNEQFF
- | TRBJ1-5 | TRBV29-1 | CSVELAVGQPQHF
- | TRBJ2-1 | TRBV11-2 | CASSLDWLASGYGDEQFF
- | TRBJ2-5 | TRBV11-2 | CASSRGLQAPLVTQYF
- | TRBJ2-3 | TRBV27 | CASTGALDTQYF
- | TRBJ1-1 | TRBV19 | CASTLTGALEAFF
- | TRBJ2-3 | TRBV19 | CASSPGWDTQYF
- | TRBJ2-3 | TRBV7-6 | CASSPNAGRSADTQYF
- | TRBJ1-5 | TRBV6-5 | CASSRQGGQPQHF
- | TRBJ2-2 | TRBV6-6 | CASREGANTGELFF
- | TRBJ2-5 | TRBV7-9 | CASSPRLAGIGQETQYF
- | TRBJ2-5 | TRBV15 | CATSTGTGEWETQYF
- | TRBJ2-3 | TRBV9 | CASSASSGRGDTQYF
- | TRBJ1-1 | TRBV7-9 | CASSLAGTEAFF
- | TRBJ2-1 | TRBV29-1 | CSVEGVRGGRLAGGSYNEQFF
- | TRBJ2-3 | TRBV7-3 | CASSLKATDTDTQYF
- | TRBJ1-3 | TRBV12-5 | CASGLRSDTIYF
once | TRBJ2-1 | TRBV7-9 | CASSYLAPPYNEQFF